This T cell receptor beta chain was found in a study of blood T cell repertoires in COVID-19. There are 14 residues in the CDR3. V gave up 7 bases and J gave up 0 bases, with 10 bases separating them. CDR1 is LNHNV, CDR2 YYDKDF, per germline (reference sequence). How the authors handled the data: Reference gene primer amplification gave nucleated cell count estimates. Clones were read by immunoSEQ multiplex PCR, and TCRdb kept only the in-frame ones, dropping some. That table furnishes V, J and clone size, whereas the DNA furnished D and trimming. This sample has about 87,000 clones; over 80% occur once, and the top ten carry 2% to 2.5%.

The rearrangement uses TRBV15 and TRBJ1-3; tentatively, D is TRBD1 (5 bases). Sequenced sample: peripheral blood. The source of this sequence is a woman between 70 and 85 years old with acute or convalescent COVID-19. CDR3 nucleotides: TGTGCCACCACTAGGGGTGACTCTGGAAACACCATATATTTT. This encodes CATTRGDSGNTIYF.